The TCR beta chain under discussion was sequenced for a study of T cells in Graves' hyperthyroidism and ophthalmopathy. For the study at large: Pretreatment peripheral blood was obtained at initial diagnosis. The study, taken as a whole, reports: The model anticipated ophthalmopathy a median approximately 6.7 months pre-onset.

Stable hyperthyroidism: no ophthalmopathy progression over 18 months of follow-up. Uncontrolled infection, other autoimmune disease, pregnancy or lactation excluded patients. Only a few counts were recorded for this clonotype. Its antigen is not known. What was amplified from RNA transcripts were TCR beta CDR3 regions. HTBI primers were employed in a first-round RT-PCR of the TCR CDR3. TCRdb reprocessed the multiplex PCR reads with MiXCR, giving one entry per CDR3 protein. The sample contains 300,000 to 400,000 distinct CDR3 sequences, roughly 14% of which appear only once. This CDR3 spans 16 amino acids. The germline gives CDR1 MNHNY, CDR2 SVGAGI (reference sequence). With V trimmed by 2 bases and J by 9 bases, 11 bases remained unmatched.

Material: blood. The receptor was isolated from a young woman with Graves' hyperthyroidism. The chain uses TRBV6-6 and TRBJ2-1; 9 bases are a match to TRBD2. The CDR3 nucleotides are TGTGCCAGCAGTTACGTTGTTGGACTAGCGTACGGTGAGCAGTTCTTC. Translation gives CASSYVVGLAYGEQFF.